This TCR beta chain was recovered during a study of shared clonotypes between healthy human individuals. Libraries were prepared by immunoSEQ multiplex PCR; TCRdb keeps only in-frame clonotypes and omits some of them. The sample shows 2 million or so clones, 85% to 95% of them seen only once. CD45RA-negative memory and CD45RA+ naive subsets were split from the CD4+ cells. Per the germline V gene, CDR1 is SGHRS and CDR2 is YFSETQ. This CDR3 has 16 amino acids. Unmatched junction bases numbered 4, after V lost 4 bases and J lost 2 bases. The TCR comes from a man aged 18 to 29 in good health. Sample: naive CD4+ T cells sorted from blood. Subset denoted: CD45RA+ positively selected. J is TRBJ2-5 and V is TRBV5-1; 14 bases fit TRBD2. CDR3 DNA: TGCGCCAGCAGCCCCGGGACTAGCGGGGGTCAAGAGACCCAGTACTTC. Translated: CASSPGTSGGQETQYF.